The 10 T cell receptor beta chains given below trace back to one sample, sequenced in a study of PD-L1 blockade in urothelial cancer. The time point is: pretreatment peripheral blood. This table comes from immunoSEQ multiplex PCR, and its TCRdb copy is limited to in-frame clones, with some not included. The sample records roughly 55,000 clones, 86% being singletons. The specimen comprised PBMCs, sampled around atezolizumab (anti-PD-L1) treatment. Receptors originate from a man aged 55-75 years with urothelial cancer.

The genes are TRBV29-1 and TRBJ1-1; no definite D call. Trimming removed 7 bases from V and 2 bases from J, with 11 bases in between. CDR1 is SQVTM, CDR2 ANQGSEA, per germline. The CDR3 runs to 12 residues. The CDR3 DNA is TGCAGCGGCGACTTCAGAAACACTGAAGCTTTCTTT. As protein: CSGDFRNTEAFF.

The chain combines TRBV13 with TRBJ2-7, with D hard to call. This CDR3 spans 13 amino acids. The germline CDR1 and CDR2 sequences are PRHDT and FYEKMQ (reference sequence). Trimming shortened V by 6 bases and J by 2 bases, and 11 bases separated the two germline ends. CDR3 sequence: CASRRGSAYEQYF. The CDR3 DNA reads TGTGCCAGCAGGAGAGGCAGTGCCTACGAGCAGTACTTC.

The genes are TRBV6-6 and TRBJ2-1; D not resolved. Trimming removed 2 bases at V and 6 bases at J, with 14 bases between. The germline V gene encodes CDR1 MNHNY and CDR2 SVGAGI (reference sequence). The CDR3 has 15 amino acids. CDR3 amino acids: CASSYDWLVGNEQFF. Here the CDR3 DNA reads TGTGCCAGCAGTTACGATTGGCTAGTAGGCAATGAGCAGTTCTTC.

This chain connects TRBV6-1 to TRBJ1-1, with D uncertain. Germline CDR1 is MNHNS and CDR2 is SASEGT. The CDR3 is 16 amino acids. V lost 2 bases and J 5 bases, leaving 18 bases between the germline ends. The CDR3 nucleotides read TGTGCCAGCAGTGAAAGAGCGGGGTCGTGGGGAACTGAAGCTTTCTTT. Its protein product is CASSERAGSWGTEAFF.

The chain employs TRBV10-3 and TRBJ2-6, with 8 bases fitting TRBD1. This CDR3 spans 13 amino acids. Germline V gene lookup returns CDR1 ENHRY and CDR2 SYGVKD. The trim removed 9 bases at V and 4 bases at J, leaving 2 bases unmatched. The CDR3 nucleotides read TGTGCCATGACAGGGGACGGGGCCAACGTCCTGACTTTC. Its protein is CAMTGDGANVLTF.

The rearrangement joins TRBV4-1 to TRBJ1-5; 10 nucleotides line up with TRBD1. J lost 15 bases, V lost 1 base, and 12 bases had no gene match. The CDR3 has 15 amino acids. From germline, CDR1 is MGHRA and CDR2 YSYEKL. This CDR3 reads CASSQGQLGDRGPHF. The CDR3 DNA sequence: TGCGCCAGCAGCCAAGGACAATTAGGAGACAGGGGGCCGCATTTT.

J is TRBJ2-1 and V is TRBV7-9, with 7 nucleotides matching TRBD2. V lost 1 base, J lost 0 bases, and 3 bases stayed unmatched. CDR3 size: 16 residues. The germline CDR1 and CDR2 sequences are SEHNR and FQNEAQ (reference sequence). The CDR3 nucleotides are TGTGCCAGCAGCTTAGTAGCGGGTCCCTCCTACAATGAGCAGTTCTTC. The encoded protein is CASSLVAGPSYNEQFF.

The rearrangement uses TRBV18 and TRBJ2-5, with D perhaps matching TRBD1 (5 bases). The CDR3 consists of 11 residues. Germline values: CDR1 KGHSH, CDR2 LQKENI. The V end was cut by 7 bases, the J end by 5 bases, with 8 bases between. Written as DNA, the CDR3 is TGTGCCAGCTTAGCAGGGGAGACCCAGTACTTC. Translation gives CASLAGETQYF. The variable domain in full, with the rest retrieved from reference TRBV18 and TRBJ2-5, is NAGVMQNPRHLVRRRGQEARLRCSPMKGHSHVYWYRQLPEEGLKFMVYLQKENIIDESGMPKERFSAEFPKEGPSILRIQQVVRGDSAAYFCASLAGETQYFGPGTRLLVL.

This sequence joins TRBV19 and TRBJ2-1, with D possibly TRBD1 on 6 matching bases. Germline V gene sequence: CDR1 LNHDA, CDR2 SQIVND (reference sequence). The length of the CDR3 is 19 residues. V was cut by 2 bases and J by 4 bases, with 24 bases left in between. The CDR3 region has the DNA TGTGCCAGTAGTATACTCCAGACAGGATCGGGTATAGTGTACAATGAGCAGTTCTTC. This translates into CASSILQTGSGIVYNEQFF.

CDR3 residues: CASSSNGQGAASNEKLFF. The CDR3 DNA follows: TGTGCCAGCAGCTCAAACGGACAGGGAGCCGCCTCTAATGAAAAACTGTTTTTT. The V gene is TRBV16, the J gene TRBJ1-4, with 8 nucleotides matching TRBD1. Germline V gene sequence: CDR1 KGHSY, CDR2 FQNENV. This CDR3 has 18 residues. The V segment lost 5 bases and the J segment 3 bases; nucleotides outside the gene matches: 14.